This T cell receptor beta chain was captured by sequencing in a study of STAT5B mutations in CD4+ large granular lymphocyte leukemia. Study-wide background: Healthy donors showed HLA-associated enrichment of the CDR3 'QG' motif.

Remarks on this clone: Its antigen is still unknown.

Study-level findings and limits: Data were not HLA-matched across samples.

Authors' processing steps: The detection floor for productive clonotype frequency was 2.59 x 10-5. Profiling relied on immunoSEQ multiplex PCR, and the TCRdb table lists in-frame clones only, not all of them. The V and J calls and the clone size are those of that table, but D and trimming were determined from the DNA. The table has fewer than 45,000 clones, 86% seen once. Germline V gives CDR1 SGHAT, CDR2 FQNNGV. The junction had 13 bases not matched to a gene; V was cut back by 5 bases and J by 6 bases. This CDR3 region has 17 residues. The receptor was derived from a human donor in good health. V and J are TRBV11-2 and TRBJ2-7; 13 bases are shared with TRBD2. The sample consisted of CD4+ T cells from blood buffy coats. CDR3 in amino acids: CASSVLYGTSGVGEQYF. CDR3 nucleotides: TGTGCCAGCAGCGTTCTCTACGGGACTAGCGGGGTAGGCGAGCAGTACTTC.